Listed below are T cell receptor beta chains from one sample, sequenced in a study of blood T cell repertoires in COVID-19. Produced via immunoSEQ multiplex PCR; TCRdb's table is partial and in-frame only. Of 390,000 or so clones in the sample, 90% were seen once. Sequenced: peripheral blood. The receptors were gathered from a man aged 18 to 30 with active or convalescent COVID-19. Each CDR3 is given with its conserved first and last residue. The order of the fields is CDR3 DNA, CDR3 protein, clone size, V gene, D gene, J gene. D genes are given only for firm matches. Clone size is given for some rows only: seen once, a few or many times, or a class if the clone is expanded.

CDR3nt: TGTGCCAGCAGTCCGGGACAGGGGGCGCGGGATACGCAGTATTTT
CDR3aa: CASSPGQGARDTQYF
abundance: NA
v_gene: TRBV27
d_gene: TRBD1
j_gene: TRBJ2-3

CDR3nt: TGTGCCAGCGCAAAAGGTAGCGGGAGCTCCTACGAGCAGTACTTC
CDR3aa: CASAKGSGSSYEQYF
abundance: NA
v_gene: TRBV7-6
d_gene: TRBD2
j_gene: TRBJ2-7

CDR3nt: TGTGCCAGCAGTTTGACAGGGGGGAACACTGAAGCTTTCTTT
CDR3aa: CASSLTGGNTEAFF
abundance: NA
v_gene: TRBV6-5
d_gene: TRBD1
j_gene: TRBJ1-1

CDR3nt: TGTGCCAGCAGGGGGTCCGGGGAAGAGACCCAGTACTTC
CDR3aa: CASRGSGEETQYF
abundance: NA
v_gene: TRBV19
d_gene: TRBD1
j_gene: TRBJ2-5

CDR3nt: TGTGCTAGTGGTTTGGTACCCTCTACTAGCGCGACCTACAATGAGCAGTTCTTC
CDR3aa: CASGLVPSTSATYNEQFF
abundance: NA
v_gene: TRBV12-5
d_gene: TRBD2
j_gene: TRBJ2-1

CDR3nt: TGCGCCAGCAGCTTAGGGACAGGGCGAACTGAAGCTTTCTTT
CDR3aa: CASSLGTGRTEAFF
abundance: once
v_gene: TRBV5-1
d_gene: TRBD1
j_gene: TRBJ1-1

CDR3nt: TGTGCCAGCAGTTTATCGGGACAGGGACCCTACGAGCAGTACTTC
CDR3aa: CASSLSGQGPYEQYF
abundance: NA
v_gene: TRBV27
d_gene: TRBD1
j_gene: TRBJ2-7

CDR3nt: TGTGCCAGCAGTGTCGGGGTTACGGGCTACGAGCAGTACTTC
CDR3aa: CASSVGVTGYEQYF
abundance: once
v_gene: TRBV27
d_gene: NA
j_gene: TRBJ2-7

CDR3nt: TGTGCCACTAGCCAGACTTCTGGCTACACCTTC
CDR3aa: CATSQTSGYTF
abundance: NA
v_gene: TRBV10-3
d_gene: NA
j_gene: TRBJ1-2

CDR3nt: TGTGCCAGCAGGACGGACAGACCGGGGAATTCACCCCTCCACTTT
CDR3aa: CASRTDRPGNSPLHF
abundance: NA
v_gene: TRBV2
d_gene: NA
j_gene: TRBJ1-6

CDR3nt: TGCGCCAGCAGCCAAGGGGACAGGGCACTGAACTTC
CDR3aa: CASSQGDRALNF
abundance: once
v_gene: TRBV4-1
d_gene: TRBD1
j_gene: TRBJ2-4

CDR3nt: TGTGCCAGCAGTTTGAGACTAGCGGGAGAGCTGGTTACGCAGTATTTT
CDR3aa: CASSLRLAGELVTQYF
abundance: NA
v_gene: TRBV28
d_gene: TRBD2
j_gene: TRBJ2-3

CDR3nt: TGCGCCAGCAGCTTGGGACTAGTGGTGGGAGAGACCCAGTACTTC
CDR3aa: CASSLGLVVGETQYF
abundance: NA
v_gene: TRBV5-1
d_gene: NA
j_gene: TRBJ2-5

CDR3nt: TGTGCCAGCAGCGGAGTGAGGACCGGGGAGCTGTTTTTT
CDR3aa: CASSGVRTGELFF
abundance: once
v_gene: TRBV28
d_gene: NA
j_gene: TRBJ2-2

CDR3nt: TGTGCCAGTAGTATAACGAACAGGGGGACAAACGAGCAGTACTTC
CDR3aa: CASSITNRGTNEQYF
abundance: NA
v_gene: TRBV19
d_gene: TRBD1
j_gene: TRBJ2-7

CDR3nt: TGTGCCAGCAGTTACGAGATCTTGGCGGGGTCTGAGCAGTTCTTC
CDR3aa: CASSYEILAGSEQFF
abundance: NA
v_gene: TRBV6-2/TRBV6-3
d_gene: NA
j_gene: TRBJ2-1

CDR3nt: TGCGCCAGCAGCCAAGATCCTACGACAGGGCATGGCTACACCTTC
CDR3aa: CASSQDPTTGHGYTF
abundance: NA
v_gene: TRBV4-1
d_gene: TRBD1
j_gene: TRBJ1-2

CDR3nt: TGTGCCAGCAGCCCCCCGGGACAGGGGTCCTTGGCACCCCTCCACTTT
CDR3aa: CASSPPGQGSLAPLHF
abundance: NA
v_gene: TRBV7-9
d_gene: TRBD1
j_gene: TRBJ1-6

CDR3nt: TGTGCCAGCAGCTTAGCTGCCGAGCGGGAGGTCTACGAGCAGTACTTC
CDR3aa: CASSLAAEREVYEQYF
abundance: NA
v_gene: TRBV7-2
d_gene: TRBD2
j_gene: TRBJ2-7

CDR3nt: TGTGCCAGCAGCGAAGCGGGAGGGAAGACAGATACGCAGTATTTT
CDR3aa: CASSEAGGKTDTQYF
abundance: NA
v_gene: TRBV7-3
d_gene: TRBD2
j_gene: TRBJ2-3

CDR3nt: TGTGCCAGCAGCCCTGGACTAGCGGCCCGTCGGGAGAATGAGCAGTTCTTC
CDR3aa: CASSPGLAARRENEQFF
abundance: NA
v_gene: TRBV6-2/TRBV6-3
d_gene: TRBD2
j_gene: TRBJ2-1

CDR3nt: TGCGCCAGCAGGGACGACAGGGTGTACGAAAAACTGTTTTTT
CDR3aa: CASRDDRVYEKLFF
abundance: once
v_gene: TRBV5-1
d_gene: TRBD1
j_gene: TRBJ1-4

CDR3nt: TGTGCCAGTAGTCCCGGACAGGTCTATGGCTACACCTTC
CDR3aa: CASSPGQVYGYTF
abundance: NA
v_gene: TRBV19
d_gene: TRBD1
j_gene: TRBJ1-2

CDR3nt: TGCGCCAGCAGTCACTTAGGGGAAGTTGGCACTGAAGCTTTCTTT
CDR3aa: CASSHLGEVGTEAFF
abundance: NA
v_gene: TRBV23-1
d_gene: NA
j_gene: TRBJ1-1

CDR3nt: TGTGCCAGCAGCTTTCAACAGGGCACTGAAGCTTTCTTT
CDR3aa: CASSFQQGTEAFF
abundance: NA
v_gene: TRBV7-3
d_gene: NA
j_gene: TRBJ1-1

CDR3nt: TGTGCCAGCAGCCTTCATTCTGGAGGGGAGATGAACACTGAAGCTTTCTTT
CDR3aa: CASSLHSGGEMNTEAFF
abundance: NA
v_gene: TRBV3-1/TRBV3-2
d_gene: NA
j_gene: TRBJ1-1

CDR3nt: TGTGCCAGCAGACCCATTCAGGCCCCACTGAGCAATCAGCCCCAGCATTTT
CDR3aa: CASRPIQAPLSNQPQHF
abundance: NA
v_gene: TRBV6-4
d_gene: NA
j_gene: TRBJ1-5

CDR3nt: TGTGCCAGCAAAAGACAGGGGGGATTGATGAACACTGAAGCTTTCTTT
CDR3aa: CASKRQGGLMNTEAFF
abundance: NA
v_gene: TRBV11-2
d_gene: TRBD1
j_gene: TRBJ1-1

CDR3nt: TGTGCCAGCAGTCATGGGGCAAACTATGGCTACACCTTC
CDR3aa: CASSHGANYGYTF
abundance: NA
v_gene: TRBV12-3/TRBV12-4
d_gene: NA
j_gene: TRBJ1-2

CDR3nt: TGTGCCAAGGACAATCTAGCCAAAAACATTCAGTACTTC
CDR3aa: CAKDNLAKNIQYF
abundance: NA
v_gene: TRBV21-1
d_gene: NA
j_gene: TRBJ2-4

CDR3nt: TGTGCCAGCAGTAACCGCGCGGGGGGAGTCGAGTTCTTC
CDR3aa: CASSNRAGGVEFF
abundance: once
v_gene: TRBV7-9
d_gene: TRBD2
j_gene: TRBJ2-1

CDR3nt: TGTGCCAGCAGCCCTTACGCCGGTTCTAACTATGGCTACACCTTC
CDR3aa: CASSPYAGSNYGYTF
abundance: NA
v_gene: TRBV11-2
d_gene: NA
j_gene: TRBJ1-2

CDR3nt: TGTGCCAGCGGGGAGGCGTACACTGAAGCTTTCTTT
CDR3aa: CASGEAYTEAFF
abundance: once
v_gene: TRBV19
d_gene: NA
j_gene: TRBJ1-1

CDR3nt: TGCAGCGTTGGGGGGGACGATCAGCCCCAGCATTTT
CDR3aa: CSVGGDDQPQHF
abundance: NA
v_gene: TRBV29-1
d_gene: NA
j_gene: TRBJ1-5

CDR3nt: TGTGCCAGCAGCTTGGGGCAGAACTATGGCTACACCTTC
CDR3aa: CASSLGQNYGYTF
abundance: NA
v_gene: TRBV5-6
d_gene: NA
j_gene: TRBJ1-2

CDR3nt: TGTGCCATCAGTGACGAGGACAGGGGCTATGGCTACACCTTC
CDR3aa: CAISDEDRGYGYTF
abundance: NA
v_gene: TRBV10-3
d_gene: TRBD1
j_gene: TRBJ1-2

CDR3nt: TGTGCCAGCAGCTTAGTGGAGGGGATGGCTAACTATGGCTACACCTTC
CDR3aa: CASSLVEGMANYGYTF
abundance: NA
v_gene: TRBV11-2
d_gene: NA
j_gene: TRBJ1-2

CDR3nt: TGTGCCAGCAGCTCCCGGACAGGGGCCTACAATGAGCAGTTCTTC
CDR3aa: CASSSRTGAYNEQFF
abundance: NA
v_gene: TRBV11-2
d_gene: TRBD1
j_gene: TRBJ2-1

CDR3nt: TGTGCCAGCTCACCCCTACTCAGTGGGGGGGCCGTAGATACGCAGTATTTT
CDR3aa: CASSPLLSGGAVDTQYF
abundance: NA
v_gene: TRBV18
d_gene: NA
j_gene: TRBJ2-3

CDR3nt: TGTGCCAGCAGTTACCGGCGGGAGGGCACCGGGGAGCTGTTTTTT
CDR3aa: CASSYRREGTGELFF
abundance: NA
v_gene: TRBV6-5
d_gene: TRBD2
j_gene: TRBJ2-2

CDR3nt: TGTGCCAGCAGTCTGACCTCCGGGGGAGGTGGATATGGCTACACCTTC
CDR3aa: CASSLTSGGGGYGYTF
abundance: NA
v_gene: TRBV27
d_gene: NA
j_gene: TRBJ1-2

CDR3nt: TGTGCCAGCAGCCCGATCCATGGACAGCGCTATGGCTACACCTTC
CDR3aa: CASSPIHGQRYGYTF
abundance: NA
v_gene: TRBV7-2
d_gene: NA
j_gene: TRBJ1-2

CDR3nt: TGTGCCACCAGCGCCACAGTAGGTTTTAGCTCTGGGGCCAACGTCCTGACTTTC
CDR3aa: CATSATVGFSSGANVLTF
abundance: once
v_gene: TRBV15
d_gene: NA
j_gene: TRBJ2-6

CDR3nt: TGTGCCAGGGGTCCGGGACAGGGGATTAAAACCGGGGAGCTGTTTTTT
CDR3aa: CARGPGQGIKTGELFF
abundance: once
v_gene: TRBV2
d_gene: TRBD1
j_gene: TRBJ2-2

CDR3nt: TGTGCCAGCAGCAAAGGGACTAGCGGGGGGATGGATACGCAGTATTTT
CDR3aa: CASSKGTSGGMDTQYF
abundance: few
v_gene: TRBV7-3
d_gene: TRBD2
j_gene: TRBJ2-3

CDR3nt: TGTGCCAGCAGCATAAGCCGGGACAGGGGGTTGTATGGCTACACCTTC
CDR3aa: CASSISRDRGLYGYTF
abundance: few
v_gene: TRBV5-8
d_gene: TRBD1
j_gene: TRBJ1-2

CDR3nt: TGTGCCAGCAGCCAACAGGGGGCCGGTGAAAAACTGTTTTTT
CDR3aa: CASSQQGAGEKLFF
abundance: NA
v_gene: TRBV3-1/TRBV3-2
d_gene: TRBD1
j_gene: TRBJ1-4

CDR3nt: TGTGCCAGCAGCGTCTTTGGCGGGCGGGAAGAGACCCAGTACTTC
CDR3aa: CASSVFGGREETQYF
abundance: NA
v_gene: TRBV9
d_gene: NA
j_gene: TRBJ2-5

CDR3nt: TGCAGCGTTACCAGGGGCTACGAGCAGTACTTC
CDR3aa: CSVTRGYEQYF
abundance: NA
v_gene: TRBV29-1
d_gene: NA
j_gene: TRBJ2-7

CDR3nt: TGTGCCAGCAGCCAGCGAAACAATCAGCCCCAGCATTTT
CDR3aa: CASSQRNNQPQHF
abundance: NA
v_gene: TRBV3-1/TRBV3-2
d_gene: NA
j_gene: TRBJ1-5

CDR3nt: TGTGCCAGCAGCCAAGGTTTACGGGAGCGAGGCGAGCAGTACTTC
CDR3aa: CASSQGLRERGEQYF
abundance: NA
v_gene: TRBV3-1/TRBV3-2
d_gene: NA
j_gene: TRBJ2-7

CDR3nt: TGTGCCAGCAGGGACAGTTTCAATCAGCCCCAGCATTTT
CDR3aa: CASRDSFNQPQHF
abundance: NA
v_gene: TRBV28
d_gene: NA
j_gene: TRBJ1-5

CDR3nt: TGTGCCAGCAGCCAAGATTCGGCAGGGGCCGGCTATGGCTACACCTTC
CDR3aa: CASSQDSAGAGYGYTF
abundance: many
v_gene: TRBV4-2
d_gene: NA
j_gene: TRBJ1-2

CDR3nt: TGTGCCAGCAGCCTTACCCCCGGGACTGGCTACGAGCAGTACTTC
CDR3aa: CASSLTPGTGYEQYF
abundance: NA
v_gene: TRBV7-3
d_gene: NA
j_gene: TRBJ2-7